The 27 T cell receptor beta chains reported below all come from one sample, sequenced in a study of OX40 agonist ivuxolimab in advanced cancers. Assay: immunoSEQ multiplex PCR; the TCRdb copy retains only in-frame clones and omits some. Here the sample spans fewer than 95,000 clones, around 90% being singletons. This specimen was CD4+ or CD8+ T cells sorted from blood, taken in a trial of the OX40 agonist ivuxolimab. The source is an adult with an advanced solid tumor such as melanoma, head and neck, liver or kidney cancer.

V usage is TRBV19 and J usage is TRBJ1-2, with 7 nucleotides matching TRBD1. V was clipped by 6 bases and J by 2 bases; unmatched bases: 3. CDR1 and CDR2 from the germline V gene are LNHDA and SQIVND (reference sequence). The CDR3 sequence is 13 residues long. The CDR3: CASSPTGNYGYTF. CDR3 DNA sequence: TGTGCCAGTAGCCCGACAGGGAACTATGGCTACACCTTC.

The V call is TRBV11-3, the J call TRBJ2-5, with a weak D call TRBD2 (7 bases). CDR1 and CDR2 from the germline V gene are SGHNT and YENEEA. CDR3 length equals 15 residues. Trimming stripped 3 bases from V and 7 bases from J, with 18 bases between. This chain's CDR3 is CASSLGGAGDGTQYF. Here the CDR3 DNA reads TGTGCCAGCAGCTTGGGGGGGGCAGGCGATGGGACCCAGTACTTC.

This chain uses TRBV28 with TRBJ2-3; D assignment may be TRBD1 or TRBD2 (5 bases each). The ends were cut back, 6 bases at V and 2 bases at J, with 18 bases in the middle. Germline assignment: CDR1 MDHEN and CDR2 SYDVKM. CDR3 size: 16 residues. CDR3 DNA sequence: TGTGCCAGCAGCCTTGGGACCTTGGTTTCCACAGATACGCAGTATTTT. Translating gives CASSLGTLVSTDTQYF.

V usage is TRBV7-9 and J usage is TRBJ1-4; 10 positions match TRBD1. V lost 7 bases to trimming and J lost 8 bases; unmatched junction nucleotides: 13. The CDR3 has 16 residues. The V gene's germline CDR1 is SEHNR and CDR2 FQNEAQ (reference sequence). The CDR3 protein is CASTKTPGQGIEKLFF. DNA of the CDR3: TGTGCCAGCACCAAGACCCCGGGACAGGGGATAGAAAAACTGTTTTTT.

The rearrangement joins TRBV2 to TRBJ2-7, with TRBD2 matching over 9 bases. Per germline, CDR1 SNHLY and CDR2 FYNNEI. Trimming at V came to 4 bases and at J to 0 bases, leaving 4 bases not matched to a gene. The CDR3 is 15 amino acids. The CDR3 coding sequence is TGTGCCAGCAGTGGAGCGGGGGGTCGCTCCTACGAGCAGTACTTC. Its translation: CASSGAGGRSYEQYF.

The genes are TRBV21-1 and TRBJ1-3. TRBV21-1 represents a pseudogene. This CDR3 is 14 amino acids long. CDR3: CASSIRDGGNTIYF. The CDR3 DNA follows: TGTGCCAGCAGCATTCGAGACGGTGGAAACACCATATATTTT.

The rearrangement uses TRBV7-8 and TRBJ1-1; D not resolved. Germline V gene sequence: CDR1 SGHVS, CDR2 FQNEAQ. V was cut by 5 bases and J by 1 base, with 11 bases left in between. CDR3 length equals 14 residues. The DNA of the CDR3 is TGTGCCAGCAGCCCTGCGCGGGGGAACACTGAAGCTTTCTTT. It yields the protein CASSPARGNTEAFF.

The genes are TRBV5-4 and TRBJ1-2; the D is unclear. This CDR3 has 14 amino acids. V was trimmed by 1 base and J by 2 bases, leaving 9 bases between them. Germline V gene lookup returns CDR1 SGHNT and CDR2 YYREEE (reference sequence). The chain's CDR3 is CASSLPRPNYGYTF. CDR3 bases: TGTGCCAGCAGCTTGCCCCGACCGAACTATGGCTACACCTTC. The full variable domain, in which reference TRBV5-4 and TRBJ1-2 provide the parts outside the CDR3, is ETGVTQSPTHLIKTRGQQVTLRCSSQSGHNTVSWYQQALGQGPQFIFQYYREEENGRGNFPPRFSGLQFPNYSSELNVNALELDDSALYLCASSLPRPNYGYTFGSGTRLTVV.

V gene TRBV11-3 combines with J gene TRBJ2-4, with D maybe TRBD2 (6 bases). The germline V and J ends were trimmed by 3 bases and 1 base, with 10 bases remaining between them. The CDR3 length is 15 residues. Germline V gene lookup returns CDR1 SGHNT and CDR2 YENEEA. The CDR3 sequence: CASSFGEAAKNIQYF. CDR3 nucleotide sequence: TGTGCCAGCAGCTTCGGGGAGGCGGCCAAAAACATTCAGTACTTC.

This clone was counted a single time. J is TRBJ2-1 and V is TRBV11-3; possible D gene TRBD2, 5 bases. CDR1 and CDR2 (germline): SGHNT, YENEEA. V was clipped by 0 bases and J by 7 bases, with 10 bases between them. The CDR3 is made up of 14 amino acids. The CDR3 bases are TGTGCCAGCAGCTTAGACGGACTGACTAATGAGCAGTTCTTC. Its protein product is CASSLDGLTNEQFF. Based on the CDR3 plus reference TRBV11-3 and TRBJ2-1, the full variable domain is EAGVVQSPRYKIIEKKQPVAFWCNPISGHNTLYWYLQNLGQGPELLIRYENEEAVDDSQLPKDRFSAERLKGVDSTLKIQPAELGDSAVYLCASSLDGLTNEQFFGPGTRLTVL.

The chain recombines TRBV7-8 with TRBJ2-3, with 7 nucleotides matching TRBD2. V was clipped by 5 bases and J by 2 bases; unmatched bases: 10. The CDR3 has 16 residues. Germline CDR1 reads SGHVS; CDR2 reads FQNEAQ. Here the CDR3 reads CASSRWSSGVTDTQYF. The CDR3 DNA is TGTGCCAGCAGCCGATGGTCTAGCGGTGTCACAGATACGCAGTATTTT.

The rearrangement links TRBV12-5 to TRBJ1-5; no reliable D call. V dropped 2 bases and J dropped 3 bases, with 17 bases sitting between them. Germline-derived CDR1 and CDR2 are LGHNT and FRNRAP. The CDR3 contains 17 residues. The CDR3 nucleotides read TGTGCTAGTGGTTTGAGGGCAGCCATCTCTTTCAATCAGCCCCAGCATTTT. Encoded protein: CASGLRAAISFNQPQHF.

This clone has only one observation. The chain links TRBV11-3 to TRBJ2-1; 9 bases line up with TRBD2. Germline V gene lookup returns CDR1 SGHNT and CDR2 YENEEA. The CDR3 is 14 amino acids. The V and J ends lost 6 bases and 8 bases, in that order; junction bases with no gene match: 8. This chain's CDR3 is CASRPGGGAHEQFF. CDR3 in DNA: TGTGCCAGCAGACCCGGCGGGGGGGCTCATGAGCAGTTCTTC.

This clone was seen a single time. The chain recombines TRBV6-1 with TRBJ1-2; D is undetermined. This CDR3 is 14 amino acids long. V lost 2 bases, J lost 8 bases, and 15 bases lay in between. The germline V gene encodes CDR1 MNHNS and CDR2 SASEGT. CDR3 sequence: CASSERTEMGGYTF. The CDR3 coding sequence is TGTGCCAGCAGTGAAAGGACGGAAATGGGCGGCTACACCTTC.

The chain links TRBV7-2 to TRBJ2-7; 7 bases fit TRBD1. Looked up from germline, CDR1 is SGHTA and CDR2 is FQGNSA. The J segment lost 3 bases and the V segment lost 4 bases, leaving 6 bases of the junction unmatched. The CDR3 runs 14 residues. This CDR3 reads CASSWRQGVYEQYF. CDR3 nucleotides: TGTGCCAGCAGCTGGAGACAGGGTGTCTACGAGCAGTACTTC.

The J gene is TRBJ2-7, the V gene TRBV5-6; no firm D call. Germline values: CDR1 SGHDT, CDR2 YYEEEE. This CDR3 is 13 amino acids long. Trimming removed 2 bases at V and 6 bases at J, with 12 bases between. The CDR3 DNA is TGTGCCAGCAGCTTCGGATACGGGCGCGAGCAGTACTTC. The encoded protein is CASSFGYGREQYF.

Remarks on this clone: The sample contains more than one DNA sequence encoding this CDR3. The CDR3 DNA follows: TGTGCCAGCAGCGGGGCTGGGGCCAACGTCCTGACTTTC. Protein: CASSGAGANVLTF. This chain joins TRBV6-5 and TRBJ2-6, with a tentative D call TRBD2 (5 bases). Trimming removed 6 bases from V and 2 bases from J, with 5 bases in between. CDR3 size: 13 residues. Germline V gene data show CDR1 as MNHEY and CDR2 as SVGAGI.

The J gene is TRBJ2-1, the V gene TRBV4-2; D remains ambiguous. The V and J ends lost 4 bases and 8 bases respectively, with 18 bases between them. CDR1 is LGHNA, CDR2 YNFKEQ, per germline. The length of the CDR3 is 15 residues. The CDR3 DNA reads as TGTGCCAGCAGCCGTTACGGGCAGCCAGGCGATGAGCAGTTCTTC. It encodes CASSRYGQPGDEQFF.

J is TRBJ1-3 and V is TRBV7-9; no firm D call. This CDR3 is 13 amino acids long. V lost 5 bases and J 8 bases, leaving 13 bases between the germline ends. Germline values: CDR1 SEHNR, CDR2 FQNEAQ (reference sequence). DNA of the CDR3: TGTGCCAGCAGCCGAAATTCAATCCACACCATATATTTT. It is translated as CASSRNSIHTIYF.

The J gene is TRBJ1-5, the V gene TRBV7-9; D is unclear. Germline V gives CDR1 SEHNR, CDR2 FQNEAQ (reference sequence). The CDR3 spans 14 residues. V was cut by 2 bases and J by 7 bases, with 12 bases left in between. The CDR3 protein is CASSLPGYSQPQHF. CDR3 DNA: TGTGCCAGCAGCTTACCGGGCTACTCGCAGCCCCAGCATTTT.

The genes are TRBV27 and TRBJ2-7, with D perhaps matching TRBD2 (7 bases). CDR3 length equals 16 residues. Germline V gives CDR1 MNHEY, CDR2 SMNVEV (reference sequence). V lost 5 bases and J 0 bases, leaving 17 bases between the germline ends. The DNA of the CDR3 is TGTGCCAGCAGTCACCTAGGGGGGGCGAACTCCTACGAGCAGTACTTC. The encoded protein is CASSHLGGANSYEQYF.

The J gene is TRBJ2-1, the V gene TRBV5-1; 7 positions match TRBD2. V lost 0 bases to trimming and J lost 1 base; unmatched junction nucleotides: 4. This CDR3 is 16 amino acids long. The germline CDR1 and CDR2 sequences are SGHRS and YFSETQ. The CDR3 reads CASSLATGGSYNEQFF. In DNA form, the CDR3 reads TGCGCCAGCAGCTTGGCCACGGGAGGTTCCTACAATGAGCAGTTCTTC.

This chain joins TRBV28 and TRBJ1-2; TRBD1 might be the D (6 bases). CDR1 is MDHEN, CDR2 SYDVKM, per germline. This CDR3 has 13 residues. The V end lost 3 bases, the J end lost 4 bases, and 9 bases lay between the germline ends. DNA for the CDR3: TGTGCCAGCAGTTTGGGGGGCGTCTATGGCTACACCTTC. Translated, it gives CASSLGGVYGYTF.

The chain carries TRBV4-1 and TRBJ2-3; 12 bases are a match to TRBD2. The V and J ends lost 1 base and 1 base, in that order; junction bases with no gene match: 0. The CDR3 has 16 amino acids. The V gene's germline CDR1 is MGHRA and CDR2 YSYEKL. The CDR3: CASSQGLAGGTDTQYF. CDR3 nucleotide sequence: TGCGCCAGCAGCCAAGGACTAGCGGGGGGCACAGATACGCAGTATTTT.

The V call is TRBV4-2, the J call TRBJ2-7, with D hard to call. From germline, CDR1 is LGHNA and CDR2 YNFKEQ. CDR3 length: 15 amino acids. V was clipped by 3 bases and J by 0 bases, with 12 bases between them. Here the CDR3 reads CASSQAWTGSYEQYF. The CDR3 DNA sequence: TGTGCCAGCAGCCAGGCCTGGACGGGCTCCTACGAGCAGTACTTC.

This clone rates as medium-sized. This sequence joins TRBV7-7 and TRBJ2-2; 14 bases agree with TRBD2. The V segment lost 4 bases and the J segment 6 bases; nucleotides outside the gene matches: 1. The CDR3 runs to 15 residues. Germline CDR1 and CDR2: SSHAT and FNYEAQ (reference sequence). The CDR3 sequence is CASSSTSGRAGELFF. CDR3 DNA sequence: TGTGCCAGCAGCTCGACTAGCGGGAGGGCCGGGGAGCTGTTTTTT.

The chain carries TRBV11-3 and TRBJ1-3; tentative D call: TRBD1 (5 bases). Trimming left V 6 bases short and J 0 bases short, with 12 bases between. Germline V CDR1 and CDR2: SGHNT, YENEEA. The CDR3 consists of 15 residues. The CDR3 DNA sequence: TGTGCCAGCAGTCGGGACCACCTCTCTGGAAACACCATATATTTT. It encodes CASSRDHLSGNTIYF.